This T cell receptor beta chain was identified in a study of blood T cell repertoires in COVID-19. The CDR3 extends over 13 amino acids. Germline CDR1 and CDR2: SGHAT and FQNNGV. The V and J ends lost 5 bases and 5 bases, in that order; junction bases with no gene match: 4. Libraries were prepared by immunoSEQ multiplex PCR; TCRdb keeps only in-frame clonotypes and omits some of them. In the table there are roughly 320,000 clones, 80% to 90% of which are singletons. The chain carries TRBV11-2 and TRBJ1-2; 8 positions agree with TRBD1. The receptor was isolated from a woman in her fifties or sixties with COVID-19, enrolled during active disease. The sample taken for sequencing was peripheral blood. CDR3 in amino acids: CASSQDRAYGYTF. CDR3 sequence (DNA): TGTGCCAGCAGCCAGGACAGGGCTTATGGCTACACCTTC.